This T cell receptor (beta chain) was recorded in a study of blood T cells in healthy people across ages. Study summary: There was about one barcoded beta molecule captured by template switching per two T cells.

The study isolated at least 6.5 million PBMCs from each sample. The authors ran a second PCR of roughly 7 to 11 cycles using a sample-barcoded 5' primer and a J-beta primer mix. A template-switch adaptor containing 12 random nucleotides labeled each cDNA molecule. TCRdb reprocessed the 5' RACE reads via MiXCR and lists one record per CDR3 protein. The table has about 720,000 distinct CDR3 sequences, approximately 22% seen once. Trimming left V 4 bases short and J 0 bases short, with 11 bases between. Germline CDR1 MDHEN, CDR2 SYDVKM. The CDR3 contains 15 residues. In its sample, this clonotype was seen a few times. Its antigen is not identified. Whole-study results and caveats: Lack of knowledge of donor CMV status possibly confounded expanded clonotype changes.

The chain joins TRBV28 to TRBJ2-3; D might be TRBD1 (5 bases). The TCR was taken from a man between 65 and 85 years old in good health. Sequences were obtained from blood. The CDR3 is CASSSAGPSTDTQYF. The CDR3, as DNA: TGTGCCAGCAGTTCGGCAGGGCCTAGCACAGATACGCAGTATTTT.